The 23 T cell receptor beta chains below were found in one sample sequenced in a study of T cells in women clearing cervical HPV infection. Profiled with immunoSEQ multiplex PCR; TCRdb holds only in-frame clones, not every one. This table lists roughly 25,000 clones. The sample was blood buffy coat. The receptor source for this set is a woman between 18 and 70 years old with a cervical HPV16 infection that either progressed to CIN3+ or cleared (not recorded which).

In the case of this clone: The read ends 3 residues before the CDR3 terminus; that terminus is restored from the germline J gene. This chain joins TRBV5-1 and TRBJ2-3, with 11 nucleotides matching TRBD1. The CDR3 runs 17 residues. Per the germline V gene, CDR1 is SGHRS and CDR2 is YFSETQ. V was clipped by 0 bases and J by 5 bases; unmatched bases: 8. The CDR3 sequence is CASSLANGQGAGDTQYF. The CDR3 bases that were read are TGCGCCAGCAGCTTGGCGAATGGACAGGGGGCAGGAGATACG.

Incomplete CDR3 DNA: TGCAGTGCTAGAGAAGCGACAGGCGCTAATTCACCC. This translates into CSAREATGANSP. The full CDR3 protein is CSAREATGANSPLHF. The chain combines TRBV20-1 with TRBJ1-6; perhaps TRBD1 as D (6 bases). The read finishes 3 residues shy of the CDR3 end, and the germline J gene is used to complete it. The CDR3 extends over 15 amino acids. Germline assignment: CDR1 DFQATT and CDR2 SNEGSKA (reference sequence). The V end lost 0 bases, the J end lost 6 bases, and 12 bases lay between the germline ends.

As regards this clone: The CDR3 end is not reached by the read, which stops 3 residues before it; the germline J gene fills it in. The chain employs TRBV2 and TRBJ2-3, with 7 bases that match TRBD1. Germline V lookup: CDR1 SNHLY, CDR2 FYNNEI. The CDR3 has 16 residues. CDR3 DNA (partial): TGTGCCAGCAGTCGACAGGGATACCTTAGCAATCAGCCG. Translated: CASSRQGYLSNQP. The entire CDR3 protein is CASSRQGYLSNQPQYF.

Regarding this clone: From the germline J gene comes the end of the CDR3, since the read stops 3 residues before it. V is TRBV7-9 and J is TRBJ1-3; 7 bases are a match to TRBD1. This CDR3 region has 15 residues. From germline, CDR1 is SEHNR and CDR2 FQNEAQ (reference sequence). Trimming cost V 0 bases and J 6 bases; bases outside gene matches: 5. The sequenced CDR3 bases are TGTGCCAGCAGCTTAGCCGGGACAGCCGTAAACACC. Translation: CASSLAGTAVNT. The full CDR3 protein is CASSLAGTAVNTIYF.

CDR3: CSVVADYTIYF. CDR3 DNA, as far as it was read: TGCAGCGTTGTGGCGGATTACACC. The V and J genes are TRBV29-1 and TRBJ1-3; D unresolved. The read stops 3 residues short of the end of the CDR3; the missing end is completed from the germline J gene. This CDR3 comprises 11 residues. The germline CDR1 and CDR2 sequences are SQVTM and ANQGSEA. The V gene lost 4 bases and the J gene lost 8 bases, with 9 bases spanning the gap.

To note about this clone: The CDR3 end falls 3 residues outside the read, so it is completed with the germline J gene. The genes are TRBV19 and TRBJ1-2; the match to TRBD1 covers 10 bases. This CDR3 region has 15 residues. Germline V gives CDR1 LNHDA, CDR2 SQIVND (reference sequence). CDR3 DNA (partial): TGTGCCAGTAGTACTAGCGGGACAGGGGCCTACGAC. Protein product: CASSTSGTGAYD. The CDR3 in its entirety is CASSTSGTGAYDYTF.

In regard to this clone: From the germline J gene comes the end of the CDR3, since the read stops 3 residues before it. The chain joins TRBV7-9 to TRBJ1-2; TRBD1 is a possible D gene (6 bases). Germline V CDR1 and CDR2: SEHNR, FQNEAQ (reference sequence). This CDR3 is built from 13 residues. This CDR3 is CASSLDSNNGYTF. The covered CDR3 bases are TGTGCCAGCAGCTTGGACAGTAACAACGGC.

In the case of this clone: The CDR3 end lies 3 residues beyond the end of the read and is filled in from the germline J gene. V and J are TRBV7-9 and TRBJ2-1; the match to TRBD1 covers 8 bases. Germline CDR1 and CDR2: SEHNR and FQNEAQ (reference sequence). The V and J ends lost 6 bases and 2 bases, in that order; junction bases with no gene match: 3. The CDR3 totals 14 residues. Incomplete CDR3 DNA: TGTGCCAGCAGGGTGGGACAGGCCTACAATGAG. Its protein product is CASRVGQAYNE. The whole CDR3 is CASRVGQAYNEQFF. Complete variable domain (other parts from reference TRBV7-9 and TRBJ2-1): DTGVSQNPRHKITKRGQNVTFRCDPISEHNRLYWYRQTLGQGPEFLTYFQNEAQLEKSRLLSDRFSAERPKGSFSTLEIQRTEQGDSAMYLCASRVGQAYNEQFFGPGTRLTVL.

As to this clone: The read ends 3 residues shy of where the CDR3 ends; the end is completed using the germline J gene. The J gene is TRBJ1-4, the V gene TRBV4-2; 7 bases are a match to TRBD1. The ends lost 1 base at V and 0 bases at J; junction bases unmatched: 8. The CDR3 is 18 amino acids. The V gene's germline CDR1 is LGHNA and CDR2 YNFKEQ. This chain's CDR3 is CASSQAGTALTTNEKLFF. CDR3 DNA, as far as it was read: TGTGCCAGCAGCCAAGCCGGGACAGCCCTAACAACTAATGAAAAA.

A note on this clone: With the read ending 3 residues before the CDR3 end, the germline J gene is used to fill in that end. This sequence joins TRBV18 and TRBJ2-7; 9 positions match TRBD1. Per the germline V gene, CDR1 is KGHSH and CDR2 is LQKENI. The V gene end was trimmed by 5 bases and the J gene end by 3 bases; junction bases not matched to a gene: 8. CDR3 length equals 15 residues. CDR3 protein: CASSGDRGGGYEQYF. Partial CDR3 DNA: TGTGCCAGCTCAGGAGACAGGGGGGGCGGCTACGAG.

A remark on this clone: Read data end 3 residues before the CDR3 end; the end is taken from the germline J gene. The rearrangement uses TRBV5-4 and TRBJ1-2; tentative D call: TRBD1 (6 bases). The CDR3 runs 12 residues. Trimming removed 5 bases from V and 7 bases from J, with 12 bases in between. Germline loops: CDR1 SGHNT, CDR2 YYREEE (reference sequence). The sequenced part of the CDR3 DNA is TGTGCCAGCAGGACTGGAGGGGGTGGC. Translating gives CASRTGGGG. The complete CDR3 sequence is CASRTGGGGYTF.

The CDR3 spells CASSFGAREKLFF. CDR3 bases read: TGTGCCAGCAGTTTTGGGGCGCGGGAAAAA. The chain joins TRBV27 to TRBJ1-4; the D gene is possibly TRBD1 (5 bases). The read ends 3 residues early relative to the CDR3; the germline J gene fills the gap. Germline CDR1 reads MNHEY; CDR2 reads SMNVEV (reference sequence). There are 13 residues in the CDR3. With 3 bases removed from V and 8 bases from J, the gap between germline ends came to 10 bases.

Notes on this clone: The read ends 3 residues before the CDR3 terminus; that terminus is restored from the germline J gene. The chain has TRBV11-3 and TRBJ2-3; D unclear. Germline V gene sequence: CDR1 SGHNT, CDR2 YENEEA. The CDR3 consists of 14 residues. The V gene lost 8 bases and the J gene lost 0 bases, with 12 bases spanning the gap. CDR3 sequence: CASSLGRSTDTQYF. The CDR3 DNA, read in part, is TGTGCCAGCTCTCTTGGCAGAAGCACAGATACG.

To note about this clone: Sequencing ends 3 residues short of the CDR3 end; the germline J gene provides the rest. V is TRBV7-9 and J is TRBJ2-7; D call uncertain. This CDR3 comprises 12 residues. Germline CDR1 is SEHNR and CDR2 is FQNEAQ (reference sequence). V was pared by 1 base and J by 6 bases, with 7 bases between. CDR3 bases read: TGTGCCAGCAGCTTAGTTTCTCTCGAG. Translation: CASSLVSLE. The CDR3 as a whole reads CASSLVSLEQYF.

For this clone: The sequenced fragment ends 3 residues before the CDR3 boundary, so the rest is inferred from the germline J gene. The chain couples TRBV20-1 to TRBJ2-2; 10 bases agree with TRBD2. This CDR3 region has 18 residues. From germline, CDR1 is DFQATT and CDR2 SNEGSKA (reference sequence). Trimming removed 6 bases from V and 8 bases from J; junction bases left unmatched: 21. CDR3 amino acids: CSAPNPGYKTSGTGELFF. The DNA read from the CDR3 is TGCAGTGCCCCGAACCCCGGTTACAAAACTAGCGGGACGGGGGAG.

Regarding this clone: The CDR3 end falls 3 residues outside the read, so it is completed with the germline J gene. The rearrangement joins TRBV28 to TRBJ2-7; the match to TRBD1 covers 8 bases. Germline V gene lookup returns CDR1 MDHEN and CDR2 SYDVKM. The V gene end was trimmed by 8 bases and the J gene end by 4 bases; junction bases not matched to a gene: 10. The CDR3 length is 14 residues. The sequenced CDR3 bases are TGTGCCAGCTTTAACGGACAGGGTCGATACGAG. Translated, it gives CASFNGQGRYE. The CDR3 in full is CASFNGQGRYEQYF.

Remarks on this clone: The CDR3 end lies 3 residues beyond the end of the read and is filled in from the germline J gene. Other nucleotide sequences from this sample produce the same CDR3. V and J are TRBV18 and TRBJ1-3; TRBD1 is a possible D gene (5 bases). Deletions cut 3 bases from V and 8 bases from J, with 20 bases between. Looked up from germline, CDR1 is KGHSH and CDR2 is LQKENI. This CDR3 contains 16 residues. The sequenced CDR3 bases are TGTGCCAGCTCACCGACGTTGCCAGGGCCATCAGACACC. It is translated as CASSPTLPGPSDT. The whole CDR3 reads CASSPTLPGPSDTIYF.

A word on this clone: The missing CDR3 end, 3 residues past where the read stops, is filled in from the germline J gene. This chain connects TRBV7-9 to TRBJ2-2; the D gene is possibly TRBD2 (6 bases). Germline V gene sequence: CDR1 SEHNR, CDR2 FQNEAQ (reference sequence). CDR3 length equals 14 residues. This chain's CDR3 is CASSFSGDSGKLFF. The sequenced part of the CDR3 DNA is TGTGCCAGCAGCTTTTCGGGGGATTCGGGAAAG.

A word on this clone: The read terminates 3 residues ahead of where the CDR3 ends, so the germline J gene completes it. This specimen includes other DNA sequences encoding the same CDR3. J is TRBJ1-3 and V is TRBV5-1; D gene ambiguous. V shed 4 bases and J shed 1 base, with 6 bases lying between them. Germline loops: CDR1 SGHRS, CDR2 YFSETQ. The CDR3 has 13 amino acids. CDR3 loop: CASSPSSGNTIYF. The CDR3 DNA, read in part, is TGCGCCAGCAGCCCCTCTTCTGGAAACACC.

This chain's CDR3 is CASKEASGGQETQYF. Partial CDR3 DNA: TGTGCCAGCAAAGAGGCGAGTGGGGGGCAAGAGACC. The genes are TRBV28 and TRBJ2-5, with a possible D match to TRBD2 (6 bases). Read coverage stops 3 residues before the CDR3 terminus; the germline J gene supplies the remainder. The CDR3 totals 15 residues. Germline V gene sequence: CDR1 MDHEN, CDR2 SYDVKM. Trimming shortened V by 7 bases and J by 2 bases, and 17 bases separated the two germline ends.

As to this clone: The read finishes 3 residues shy of the CDR3 end, and the germline J gene is used to complete it. This chain uses TRBV20-1 with TRBJ2-7; TRBD1 is a possible D gene (6 bases). Germline assignment: CDR1 DFQATT and CDR2 SNEGSKA (reference sequence). The CDR3 spans 14 residues. V lost 5 bases, J lost 0 bases, and 14 bases lay in between. The CDR3 protein is CSAPHQGGSYEQYF. The CDR3 bases that were read are TGCAGTGCTCCTCATCAAGGGGGCTCCTACGAG.

With regard to this clone: The read is 3 residues too short to cover the CDR3 end, so that end is filled in from the germline J gene. The chain couples TRBV10-3 to TRBJ2-5; D is possibly TRBD2 (7 bases). The CDR3 sequence is 16 residues long. The germline V gene encodes CDR1 ENHRY and CDR2 SYGVKD. Trimming removed 3 bases from V and 4 bases from J, with 18 bases in between. CDR3 DNA, as far as it was read: TGTGCCATCAGTGAAGGCCCAACGGGGGGCAGAGAGACC. Translated: CAISEGPTGGRET. In full, the CDR3 is CAISEGPTGGRETQYF.

As to this clone: The sequenced fragment ends 3 residues before the CDR3 boundary, so the rest is inferred from the germline J gene. The chain employs TRBV4-1 and TRBJ2-7; D is possibly TRBD2 (6 bases). This CDR3 region has 16 residues. Germline V lookup: CDR1 MGHRA, CDR2 YSYEKL. The V end lost 1 base, the J end lost 5 bases, and 18 bases lay between the germline ends. This chain's CDR3 is CASSQVFGRLGHEQYF. Partial CDR3 DNA: TGCGCCAGCAGCCAAGTGTTCGGGAGACTAGGCCACGAG.